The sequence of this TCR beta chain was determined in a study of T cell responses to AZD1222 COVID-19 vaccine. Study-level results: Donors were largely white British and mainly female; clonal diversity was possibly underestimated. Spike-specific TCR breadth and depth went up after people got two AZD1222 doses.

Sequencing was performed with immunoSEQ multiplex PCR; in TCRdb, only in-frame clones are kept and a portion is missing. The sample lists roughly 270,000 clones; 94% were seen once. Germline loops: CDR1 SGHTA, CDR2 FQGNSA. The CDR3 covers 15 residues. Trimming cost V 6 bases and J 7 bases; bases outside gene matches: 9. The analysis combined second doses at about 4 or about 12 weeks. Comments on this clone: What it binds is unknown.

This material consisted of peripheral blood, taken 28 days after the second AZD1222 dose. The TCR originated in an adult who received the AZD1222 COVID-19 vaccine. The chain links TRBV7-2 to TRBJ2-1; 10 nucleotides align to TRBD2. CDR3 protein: CASRTVAGGRNEQFF. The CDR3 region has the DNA TGTGCCAGCAGAACCGTAGCGGGGGGCCGAAATGAGCAGTTCTTC.